One sample yielded the 9 T cell receptor beta chains listed below, sequenced in a study of cytomegalovirus exposure and HLA in healthy donors. The table came from immunoSEQ multiplex PCR; TCRdb's copy has only in-frame clones and leaves some out. The sample lists 65,000 to 95,000 clones, 93% occurring once. The source material was PBMCs. The receptor source for this set is a woman aged 30 to 39 in good health and CMV-seronegative.

The J gene is TRBJ2-7, the V gene TRBV7-2; D perhaps matches TRBD1 (5 bases). Germline-derived CDR1 and CDR2 are SGHTA and FQGNSA. V lost 5 bases and J lost 2, with 13 bases in between. The CDR3 contains 14 residues. CDR3 residues: CASSPPGSAYEQYF. Here the CDR3 DNA reads TGTGCCAGCAGCCCTCCAGGGTCGGCCTACGAGCAGTACTTC. The full variable domain, its missing parts supplied by reference TRBV7-2 and TRBJ2-7, is GAGVSQSPSNKVTEKGKDVELRCDPISGHTALYWYRQSLGQGLEFLIYFQGNSAPDKSGLPSDRFSAERTGGSVSTLTIQRTQQEDSAVYLCASSPPGSAYEQYFGPGTRLTVT.

A note on this clone: Compared with germline, one end of the junction differs, possibly owing to a read error. The CDR3 bases are TGCAGTGCTAGACCGGGACAGGACTTT. This translates into CSARPGQDF. The chain is built from TRBV20-1 and TRBJ1-6; 8 bases line up with TRBD1. CDR3 length: 9 amino acids. Per the germline V gene, CDR1 is DFQATT and CDR2 is SNEGSKA (reference sequence).

The chain joins TRBV27 to TRBJ1-1, with D hard to call. Per the germline V gene, CDR1 is MNHEY and CDR2 is SMNVEV (reference sequence). This CDR3 has 14 residues. Trimming left V 3 bases short and J 1 base short, with 9 bases between. CDR3 in DNA: TGTGCCAGCAGTTTTCGCCAGGCGAACACTGAAGCTTTCTTT. This sequence encodes CASSFRQANTEAFF.

This chain joins TRBV7-2 and TRBJ2-7; D remains ambiguous. The CDR3 runs to 15 residues. Trimming removed 3 bases from V and 4 bases from J, with 16 bases in between. Germline CDR1 is SGHTA and CDR2 is FQGNSA. The DNA of the CDR3 is TGTGCCAGCAGCTTTGGTTCCGGGTACGCATACGAGCAGTACTTC. It codes for CASSFGSGYAYEQYF. The full variable domain, completed using reference TRBV7-2 and TRBJ2-7, is GAGVSQSPSNKVTEKGKDVELRCDPISGHTALYWYRQSLGQGLEFLIYFQGNSAPDKSGLPSDRFSAERTGGSVSTLTIQRTQQEDSAVYLCASSFGSGYAYEQYFGPGTRLTVT.

The genes are TRBV19 and TRBJ1-2, with 7 bases fitting TRBD1. CDR1 and CDR2 (germline): LNHDA, SQIVND (reference sequence). With 3 bases clipped from V and 5 bases from J, the junction kept 6 bases outside the gene matches. The CDR3 totals 14 residues. Here the CDR3 reads CASSIRDRVYGYTF. The CDR3 DNA sequence: TGTGCCAGTAGTATCCGGGACAGAGTATATGGCTACACCTTC.

The chain recombines TRBV18 with TRBJ1-5; 9 bases map to TRBD1. The CDR3 runs to 18 residues. The V segment lost 5 bases and the J segment 3 bases; nucleotides outside the gene matches: 14. Germline V gene sequence: CDR1 KGHSH, CDR2 LQKENI. The CDR3 loop reads CASSSRSPGQGVNQPQHF. The DNA for the CDR3 is TGTGCCAGCTCATCTCGGTCGCCGGGACAGGGTGTCAATCAGCCCCAGCATTTT.

The V gene is TRBV6-5, the J gene TRBJ2-5; D perhaps matches TRBD1 (6 bases). Germline V CDR1 and CDR2: MNHEY, SVGAGI. Trimming left V 8 bases short and J 4 bases short, with 11 bases between. CDR3 size: 12 residues. CDR3 protein: CASQGGAETQYF. The CDR3 DNA reads TGTGCCAGCCAAGGGGGAGCAGAGACCCAGTACTTC.

V gene TRBV29-1 combines with J gene TRBJ1-2; D is perhaps TRBD1 (5 bases). Trimming took 7 bases from V and 6 from J, leaving 21 bases between them. The CDR3 extends over 14 amino acids. The germline V gene has CDR1 SQVTM and CDR2 ANQGSEA. The CDR3 loop is CSAGGDGKENGYTF. The CDR3 nucleotides are TGCAGCGCCGGAGGGGACGGGAAGGAGAATGGCTACACCTTC.

V usage is TRBV7-3 and J usage is TRBJ1-1; D unresolved. Germline loops: CDR1 SGHTA, CDR2 FQGTGA. V lost 1 base, J lost 2 bases, and 8 bases lay in between. The CDR3 runs 14 residues. In nucleotides, the CDR3 is TGTGCCAGCAGCTTAAATTCGAGAAACACTGAAGCTTTCTTT. Residues: CASSLNSRNTEAFF.